Listed here is a single TCR beta chain. Germline loops: CDR1 LGHDT, CDR2 YNNKEL (reference sequence). Trimming removed 2 bases from V and 0 bases from J, with 18 bases in between. The CDR3 runs to 18 residues. The data were obtained in a study of blood T cell repertoires in COVID-19. Across the whole study: Sites across the United States, Italy and Spain contributed samples from acute and convalescent COVID-19. T cells, B-cell-depleted T cells, or PBMCs supplied cDNA or gDNA.

Repertoires were generated with immunoSEQ multiplex PCR, while TCRdb's copy carries only in-frame clones and drops some. There are about 240,000 clones in the sample; roughly 80% occur only once, and less than 3.5% lies in the top ten. The sequence was obtained from a woman younger than 35 with acute or convalescent COVID-19. The specimen was peripheral blood. The rearrangement links TRBV3-1 (or the pseudogene TRBV3-2) to TRBJ2-3; TRBD1 is a possible D gene (6 bases). The DNA for the CDR3 is TGTGCCAGCAGCCAACCCGCCGGGACACCTACTAGCACAGATACGCAGTATTTT. Amino acids: CASSQPAGTPTSTDTQYF.